Below, one TCR beta chain is given with its context. The antigen is unknown. Germline assignment: CDR1 SGHVS and CDR2 FQNEAQ. This CDR3 is 16 amino acids long. V gave up 5 bases and J gave up 3 bases; unmatched junction bases: 3. This record belongs to a study of cytomegalovirus exposure and HLA in healthy donors. Findings of the study overall: Later on, a genetic analysis was performed. It linked a missense variant in DCLRE1C with V- and J-gene trimming of TCR beta. Three chains linked to CMV were shown in vitro to be specific for CMV antigens. Researchers catalogued approximately 170 TCR beta chains as cytomegalovirus-associated.

Use of 60 Vbeta and 13 Jbeta primers characterized the PCR. Authors' methods: The authors later counted tens of millions of unique TCR beta chains, some 11 million of them shared. Only in-frame clones appear in the TCRdb table, and some are missing; sequencing was by immunoSEQ multiplex PCR. Clone size and the V and J calls come from that table; the DNA yielded D and trimming. The data show more than 200,000 clones, with 65% to 90% seen just once and 1.2% to 1.5% held by the top ten. The chain combines TRBV7-8 with TRBJ2-3, with 15 bases identical to TRBD2. This TCR derives from a girl aged 5-17 years in good health and CMV-seronegative. The sample taken for sequencing was PBMCs. CDR3 nucleotide sequence: TGTGCCAGCAGCCCAGGGACTAGCGGGAGGACAGATACGCAGTATTTT. Encoded protein: CASSPGTSGRTDTQYF.